This T cell receptor beta chain was sequenced during a study of blood T cell repertoires in COVID-19. Sequencing was performed with immunoSEQ multiplex PCR; in TCRdb, only in-frame clones are kept and a portion is missing. The profile shows 60,000 to 100,000 clones, roughly 90% of them singletons. Sample: peripheral blood. The source of this sequence is a man aged 50 to 60 with active COVID-19.

The CDR3, as DNA: TGTGCCAGCAGTTTAACAGGGGGTCTTAATCAGCCCCAGCATTTT. This translates into CASSLTGGLNQPQHF. The rearrangement uses TRBV28 and TRBJ1-5; 8 nucleotides line up with TRBD1. After removal of 2 bases from V and 4 bases from J, the junction contained 4 bases not matched to a gene. Germline V lookup: CDR1 MDHEN, CDR2 SYDVKM. This CDR3 comprises 15 residues.